The 29 T cell receptor beta chains below come from one sample, sequenced in a study of cytomegalovirus exposure and HLA in healthy donors. In the PCR, 60 Vbeta and 13 Jbeta primers were used. Using immunoSEQ multiplex PCR, the repertoire was profiled, and TCRdb retains in-frame clones only, with some absent. The table records around 170,000 clones, 75% to 85% of them present only once. Sequencing used PBMCs. These receptors were collected from a man younger than 35 in good health and CMV-seronegative.

CDR3 amino acids: CASRGDSHNEKLFF. The CDR3 DNA reads as TGTGCCAGCAGAGGAGACAGCCATAATGAAAAACTGTTTTTT. The chain links TRBV2 to TRBJ1-4; the D gene is possibly TRBD1 (5 bases). The germline V gene encodes CDR1 SNHLY and CDR2 FYNNEI. The length of the CDR3 is 14 residues. Trimming took off 6 bases at V and 4 bases at J, with 12 bases between the two ends.

This clone appeared a few times. Additional DNA sequences in this sample encode the identical CDR3. This rearrangement joins TRBV4-1 to TRBJ1-2; D uncertain. CDR3 size: 14 residues. Germline values: CDR1 MGHRA, CDR2 YSYEKL. The V and J ends lost 0 bases and 2 bases respectively, with 7 bases between them. CDR3 loop: CASSQDPGNYGYTF. DNA of the CDR3: TGCGCCAGCAGCCAAGATCCGGGAAACTATGGCTACACCTTC.

The V and J genes are TRBV6-6 and TRBJ2-3, with TRBD2 identical over 9 bases. V trimming: 10 bases; J trimming: 0 bases; junction bases outside the gene matches: 11. The CDR3 sequence is 16 residues long. Germline values: CDR1 MNHNY, CDR2 SVGAGI (reference sequence). CDR3 loop: CATQRGALSSTDTQYF. The CDR3 nucleotides are TGTGCCACCCAGCGGGGGGCCCTCTCTAGCACAGATACGCAGTATTTT.

This clone was counted between two and nine times. The junction departs from the called germline gene at one end, perhaps through a read error. The chain uses TRBV7-9 and TRBJ2-7; maybe TRBD2 (6 bases). CDR1 and CDR2 (germline): SEHNR, FQNEAQ (reference sequence). The CDR3 is 13 residues long. The CDR3 DNA follows: TGTTCCAGCAGCAGGAGGGTATCCTACGAGCAGTACTTC. Translating it yields CSSSRRVSYEQYF.

The rearrangement links TRBV7-3 to TRBJ2-3, with D maybe TRBD2 (5 bases). Germline loops: CDR1 SGHTA, CDR2 FQGTGA. V was pared by 2 bases and J by 1 base, with 10 bases between. This CDR3 spans 15 amino acids. The CDR3 DNA reads TGTGCCAGCAGCTTAGGAGGCGGCCGCACAGATACGCAGTATTTT. It encodes CASSLGGGRTDTQYF. The full variable domain, with the rest looked up from reference TRBV7-3 and TRBJ2-3, is GAGVSQTPSNKVTEKGKYVELRCDPISGHTALYWYRQSLGQGPEFLIYFQGTGAADDSGLPNDRFFAVRPEGSVSTLKIQRTERGDSAVYLCASSLGGGRTDTQYFGPGTRLTVL.

The chain employs TRBV27 and TRBJ1-6; 11 nucleotides align to TRBD1. V shed 2 bases, J shed 7 bases, and the junction held 4 bases outside the gene matches. The CDR3 contains 16 residues. Germline V gene data show CDR1 as MNHEY and CDR2 as SMNVEV (reference sequence). CDR3 region: CASSLGQGATNSPLHF. In nucleotides, the CDR3 is TGTGCCAGCAGTTTAGGACAGGGGGCCACAAATTCACCCCTCCACTTT.

The V call is TRBV7-9, the J call TRBJ2-3; 8 positions agree with TRBD2. The CDR3 contains 15 residues. V dropped 5 bases and J dropped 2; count of bases not matched to a gene: 6. Per germline, CDR1 SEHNR and CDR2 FQNEAQ (reference sequence). The CDR3 region has the DNA TGTGCCAGCAGCCCTCGGGGGGGCACCACAGATACGCAGTATTTT. It yields the protein CASSPRGGTTDTQYF. Combining the CDR3 with reference TRBV7-9 and TRBJ2-3 gives the whole variable domain DTGVSQNPRHKITKRGQNVTFRCDPISEHNRLYWYRQTLGQGPEFLTYFQNEAQLEKSRLLSDRFSAERPKGSFSTLEIQRTEQGDSAMYLCASSPRGGTTDTQYFGPGTRLTVL.

This clone was detected once. This chain uses TRBV9 with TRBJ1-2; no definite D call. V lost 3 bases and J 8 bases, leaving 11 bases between the germline ends. From germline, CDR1 is SGDLS and CDR2 YYNGEE. This CDR3 has 12 amino acids. For the CDR3, the DNA is TGTGCCAGCAGCGAAACACCCTGGGGCTACACCTTC. Translated, it gives CASSETPWGYTF.

The chain employs TRBV2 and TRBJ2-3; no reliable D call. CDR3 length: 12 amino acids. Trimming removed 6 bases from V and 6 bases from J, with 10 bases in between. Germline CDR1 SNHLY, CDR2 FYNNEI. CDR3 sequence (DNA): TGTGCCAGCAGCGTAAGCCGGGATACGCAGTATTTT. Its translation is CASSVSRDTQYF.

The chain couples TRBV28 to TRBJ2-1; D is perhaps TRBD1 (6 bases). Trimming shortened V by 3 bases and J by 10 bases, and 7 bases separated the two germline ends. CDR1 MDHEN and CDR2 SYDVKM come from the germline V gene. The CDR3 totals 11 residues. The CDR3 DNA follows: TGTGCCAGCAGTTTGGGGACAGAGCAGTTCTTC. Translating gives CASSLGTEQFF.

The V and J genes are TRBV19 and TRBJ2-1, with TRBD2 identical over 13 bases. Trimming at V came to 9 bases and at J to 7 bases, leaving 9 bases not matched to a gene. CDR3 length equals 15 residues. From germline, CDR1 is LNHDA and CDR2 SQIVND (reference sequence). CDR3 sequence: CARKGLAGVKNEQFF. The CDR3 nucleotides are TGTGCCAGAAAAGGACTAGCGGGAGTTAAAAATGAGCAGTTCTTC.

Only a few counts were recorded for this clone. The chain has TRBV7-3 and TRBJ2-3; D ambiguous. Trimming pared 2 bases from V and 1 base from J, leaving 10 bases between. The CDR3 loop spans 15 amino acids. Germline CDR1 and CDR2: SGHTA and FQGTGA. CDR3: CASSLYLGRTDTQYF. The CDR3 nucleotides are TGTGCCAGCAGCTTATACCTAGGTCGCACAGATACGCAGTATTTT.

This chain connects TRBV28 to TRBJ2-3; TRBD2 might be the D (6 bases). V lost 6 bases and J 3 bases, leaving 13 bases between the germline ends. The CDR3 runs to 14 residues. Looked up from germline, CDR1 is MDHEN and CDR2 is SYDVKM. The CDR3 protein is CASRGRGPTDTQYF. Here the CDR3 DNA reads TGTGCCAGCAGGGGGCGGGGACCAACAGATACGCAGTATTTT.

There are a few counts of this clone. The CDR3 nucleotides are TGTGCCAGCAGATATCTAGCGGGGGGCCGGTACGAGCAGTACTTC. Its translation: CASRYLAGGRYEQYF. The gene calls are TRBV6-5 and TRBJ2-7; 11 bases are a match to TRBD2. There are 15 residues in the CDR3. Germline lookup yields CDR1 MNHEY and CDR2 SVGAGI. After removal of 6 bases from V and 4 bases from J, the junction contained 8 bases not matched to a gene.

The chain couples TRBV30 to TRBJ2-5; maybe TRBD1 (6 bases). Germline V gene lookup returns CDR1 GTSNPN and CDR2 SVGIG (reference sequence). The CDR3 is 15 residues long. The V gene lost 0 bases and the J gene lost 2 bases, with 13 bases spanning the gap. CDR3 bases: TGTGCCTGGAGTGTGGGGACACAGTTTCAAGAGACCCAGTACTTC. As protein: CAWSVGTQFQETQYF.

This clone was seen only once. The chain is built from TRBV5-1 and TRBJ2-5, with D possibly being TRBD1 (6 bases). The end of the DNA is better explained by TRBJ2-7, so the J call may be wrong. Germline CDR1 SGHRS, CDR2 YFSETQ. This CDR3 has 14 residues. CDR3: CASSLDAGAHEQYF. Here the CDR3 DNA reads TGCGCCAGCAGCTTAGATGCAGGGGCCCACGAGCAGTACTTC.

CDR3: CASSIGQGVGETQYF. The CDR3 nucleotides read TGTGCCAGTAGTATCGGCCAGGGGGTTGGAGAGACCCAGTACTTC. This chain uses TRBV19 with TRBJ2-5; 7 positions match TRBD1. V lost 3 bases and J lost 4; bases outside the gene matches: 8. This CDR3 has 15 amino acids. The germline V gene has CDR1 LNHDA and CDR2 SQIVND (reference sequence).

This clone was observed once. This chain links TRBV30 with TRBJ2-5, with D possibly being TRBD2 (5 bases). The length of the CDR3 is 14 residues. Looked up from germline, CDR1 is GTSNPN and CDR2 is SVGIG (reference sequence). Trimming removed 2 bases at V and 3 bases at J, with 13 bases between. CDR3 nucleotide sequence: TGTGCCTGGAGTTCCCGGACGGGAAAAGAGACCCAGTACTTC. It codes for CAWSSRTGKETQYF.

The chain combines TRBV6-1 with TRBJ2-1, with 10 bases that match TRBD2. Trimming cost V 2 bases and J 4 bases; bases outside gene matches: 11. The CDR3 contains 18 residues. Germline values: CDR1 MNHNS, CDR2 SASEGT. Here the CDR3 DNA reads TGTGCCAGCAGTGAATGGGCGGCTAGCGGGAGAGGTTACAATGAGCAGTTCTTC. It is translated as CASSEWAASGRGYNEQFF.

The chain couples TRBV14 to TRBJ2-5; TRBD2 is a possible D gene (7 bases). Between the trimmed V and J ends, which lost 0 bases and 5 bases, there was a span of 16 bases. Per germline, CDR1 SGHDN and CDR2 FVKESK. This CDR3 is built from 16 residues. This CDR3 is CASSQDLRTRGETQYF. In DNA form, the CDR3 reads TGTGCCAGCAGCCAAGATCTTCGGACTAGGGGGGAGACCCAGTACTTC.

The rearrangement joins TRBV30 to TRBJ2-6; no definite D call. The CDR3 runs 14 residues. Per the germline V gene, CDR1 is GTSNPN and CDR2 is SVGIG (reference sequence). V was trimmed by 3 bases and J by 4 bases, leaving 10 bases between them. CDR3 DNA sequence: TGTGCCTGGAGCCCACTCCCCGGGGCCAACGTCCTGACTTTC. It yields the protein CAWSPLPGANVLTF.

This rearrangement joins TRBV9 to TRBJ1-3, with D perhaps TRBD1 (5 bases). Germline V gives CDR1 SGDLS, CDR2 YYNGEE. Trimming shortened V by 4 bases and J by 0 bases, and 23 bases separated the two germline ends. The CDR3 consists of 19 residues. CDR3 DNA: TGTGCCAGCAGCCCAGGGCCGAGTCCTCATAAGATCTCTGGAAACACCATATATTTT. Protein: CASSPGPSPHKISGNTIYF.

The J gene is TRBJ2-1, the V gene TRBV11-2, with 9 bases fitting TRBD1. From germline, CDR1 is SGHAT and CDR2 FQNNGV. The CDR3 is made up of 15 amino acids. The trim removed 6 bases at V and 8 bases at J, leaving 11 bases unmatched. CDR3 sequence reads: CASRIPGQGIHEQFF. The CDR3 region has the DNA TGTGCCAGCAGGATACCGGGACAGGGCATCCATGAGCAGTTCTTC.

The chain combines TRBV9 with TRBJ1-2, with 7 bases lining up with TRBD1. The V gene end was trimmed by 1 base and the J gene end by 3 bases; junction bases not matched to a gene: 6. The CDR3 has 15 amino acids. Germline assignment: CDR1 SGDLS and CDR2 YYNGEE. DNA for the CDR3: TGTGCCAGCAGCGTAAGTCCGGGACAGTACTATGGCTACACCTTC. Protein product: CASSVSPGQYYGYTF.

This clone was seen a handful of times. One end of the junction does not line up with germline, which may come from a read error. The chain carries TRBV29-1 and TRBJ2-7, with 16 bases fitting TRBD2. Germline V gene lookup returns CDR1 SQVTM and CDR2 ANQGSEA. There are 19 residues in the CDR3. This chain's CDR3 is CSVEGFTGTSGRAVYEQYF. As DNA, the CDR3 is TGCAGCGTCGAAGGGTTTACCGGGACTAGCGGGAGGGCCGTCTACGAGCAGTACTTC.

This sequence joins TRBV10-3 and TRBJ2-1; 11 bases line up with TRBD2. Germline V CDR1 and CDR2: ENHRY, SYGVKD. J was trimmed by 7 bases and V by 5 bases; bases with no gene match: 10. This CDR3 has 16 amino acids. Here the CDR3 reads CAISPRGIAGGNEQFF. The CDR3 DNA follows: TGTGCCATCAGTCCCCGGGGGATAGCGGGAGGGAATGAGCAGTTCTTC.

On this clone: Relative to the germline gene, one junction end is altered; a read error may explain this. J is TRBJ1-2 and V is TRBV5-5, with D possibly TRBD1 on 6 matching bases. The CDR3 consists of 10 residues. Germline CDR1 and CDR2: SGHKS and YYEKEE (reference sequence). The DNA of the CDR3 is TGTGCCAGCAGCACCGGACAGTATAGTTTC. Amino acid sequence: CASSTGQYSF.

The chain couples TRBV11-2 to TRBJ2-1, with 10 bases matching TRBD2. With V trimmed by 5 bases and J by 0 bases, 13 bases remained unmatched. The CDR3 is made up of 19 amino acids. In germline, CDR1 is SGHAT, CDR2 FQNNGV. The CDR3 loop is CASSRTSGPLINSYNEQFF. The CDR3 DNA reads TGTGCCAGCAGCAGGACTAGCGGTCCGCTGATAAACTCCTACAATGAGCAGTTCTTC.

Regarding this clone: At one of its ends the junction is not consistent with the germline gene, which may arise from a read error. The genes are TRBV30 and TRBJ1-1, with D unresolved. This CDR3 contains 8 residues. Germline V lookup: CDR1 GTSNPN, CDR2 SVGIG (reference sequence). The CDR3 DNA reads TGTGCCTCTGACGGGTTTCACTTT. It translates to CASDGFHF.